Below, 22 T cell receptor beta chains from the same sample are listed, as sequenced in a study of cytomegalovirus exposure and HLA in healthy donors. PCR was performed using 60 Vbeta and 13 Jbeta primers. TCRdb's copy holds only in-frame clones and misses some; the assay was immunoSEQ multiplex PCR. The sample holds around 210,000 clones, over 65% seen once. Sequenced material: PBMCs. The source of these receptors is a woman in her thirties in good health and CMV-seronegative.

The V call is TRBV18, the J call TRBJ1-1, with a possible D match to TRBD1 (5 bases). Germline CDR1 KGHSH, CDR2 LQKENI. Trimming removed 1 base from V and 1 base from J, with 13 bases in between. The CDR3 is 16 amino acids. The DNA for the CDR3 is TGTGCCAGCTCACCACGTCGCACAGGTGGGAACACTGAAGCTTTCTTT. This encodes CASSPRRTGGNTEAFF.

The gene calls are TRBV9 and TRBJ2-3; TRBD1 is a possible D gene (5 bases). Trimming left V 4 bases short and J 1 base short, with 16 bases between. The CDR3 has 16 residues. Germline CDR1 SGDLS, CDR2 YYNGEE. CDR3 in amino acids: CASSHGPGSGTDTQYF. The DNA for the CDR3 is TGTGCCAGCAGCCACGGTCCAGGGTCGGGCACAGATACGCAGTATTTT.

This sequence joins TRBV5-1 and TRBJ2-3, with D tentatively TRBD1 (5 bases). Trimming pared 2 bases from V and 5 bases from J, leaving 6 bases between. The CDR3 is 12 residues long. CDR1 is SGHRS and CDR2 is YFSETQ in the germline V gene. CDR3 protein: CASSLRGDTQYF. CDR3 DNA: TGCGCCAGCAGCTTAAGGGGAGATACGCAGTATTTT.

This clone is a singleton in its sample. Written as DNA, the CDR3 is TGTGCCAGCAAACCGGGACAGGCTAATGAAAAACTGTTTTTT. Amino acid sequence: CASKPGQANEKLFF. The rearrangement uses TRBV27 and TRBJ1-4; 8 positions agree with TRBD1. This CDR3 contains 14 residues. J lost 3 bases, V lost 7 bases, and 4 bases had no gene match. The V gene's germline CDR1 is MNHEY and CDR2 SMNVEV (reference sequence).

The chain is built from TRBV7-9 and TRBJ2-5, with TRBD1 matching over 7 bases. The J call may be wrong; the DNA end is better matched by TRBJ2-7. Germline CDR1 SEHNR, CDR2 FQNEAQ (reference sequence). This CDR3 spans 15 amino acids. The CDR3 DNA sequence: TGTGCCAGCAGCTTGAAAAAGGGGGCAGTGGACGAGCAGTACTTC. Protein: CASSLKKGAVDEQYF.

This sequence joins TRBV5-1 and TRBJ2-7; tentatively, D is TRBD1 (5 bases). The ends were cut back, 0 bases at V and 2 bases at J, with 9 bases in the middle. Germline assignment: CDR1 SGHRS and CDR2 YFSETQ. CDR3 length equals 14 residues. Here the CDR3 DNA reads TGCGCCAGCAGCTTGGCGGCAGGGACCTACGAGCAGTACTTC. Amino acid sequence: CASSLAAGTYEQYF. The complete variable domain, with remaining parts taken from reference TRBV5-1 and TRBJ2-7, reads KAGVTQTPRYLIKTRGQQVTLSCSPISGHRSVSWYQQTPGQGLQFLFEYFSETQRNKGNFPGRFSGRQFSNSRSEMNVSTLELGDSALYLCASSLAAGTYEQYFGPGTRLTVT.

This chain joins TRBV28 and TRBJ2-7; D is unclear. The CDR3 length is 14 residues. Germline assignment: CDR1 MDHEN and CDR2 SYDVKM. V was cut by 3 bases and J by 9 bases, with 18 bases left in between. The DNA of the CDR3 is TGTGCCAGCAGTTTTGTCGCGTCTCGCGACTCGCAGTACTTC. It yields the protein CASSFVASRDSQYF.

This clone has more than one count but fewer than ten. This sequence joins TRBV30 and TRBJ2-1; D is unclear. Per the germline V gene, CDR1 is GTSNPN and CDR2 is SVGIG (reference sequence). V lost 5 bases and J 4 bases, leaving 6 bases between the germline ends. The CDR3 length is 11 residues. CDR3 sequence: CAWDSYNEQFF. DNA for the CDR3: TGTGCCTGGGACTCTTACAATGAGCAGTTCTTC.

This rearrangement joins TRBV19 to TRBJ1-2; 8 nucleotides line up with TRBD1. Unmatched junction bases numbered 5, after V lost 1 base and J lost 4 bases. CDR1 is LNHDA and CDR2 is SQIVND in the germline V gene (reference sequence). This CDR3 comprises 15 residues. The CDR3 DNA follows: TGTGCCAGTAGTATAGGCAACAGGGGGACCTATGGCTACACCTTC. It codes for CASSIGNRGTYGYTF.

The chain uses TRBV5-6 and TRBJ2-7, with 10 bases aligning to TRBD2. V was pared by 6 bases and J by 5 bases, with 5 bases of the junction left unmatched. The germline CDR1 and CDR2 sequences are SGHDT and YYEEEE. This CDR3 is built from 13 residues. The CDR3 protein is CASKAGGQDEQYF. The CDR3 bases are TGTGCCAGCAAAGCGGGGGGGCAGGACGAGCAGTACTTC.

The chain couples TRBV20-1 to TRBJ2-3; D call uncertain. Germline CDR1 is DFQATT and CDR2 is SNEGSKA (reference sequence). The V gene lost 1 base and the J gene lost 6 bases, with 5 bases spanning the gap. The CDR3 covers 11 residues. CDR3 nucleotide sequence: TGCAGTGCTAGAGCCTCGGATACGCAGTATTTT. Translated, it gives CSARASDTQYF.

The genes are TRBV7-2 and TRBJ1-1, with D tentatively TRBD1 (5 bases). The CDR3 contains 15 residues. Trimming pared 6 bases from V and 2 bases from J, leaving 16 bases between. Germline V lookup: CDR1 SGHTA, CDR2 FQGNSA. The CDR3 is CASRRGDGANTEAFF. CDR3 coding DNA: TGTGCCAGCAGGCGCGGGGACGGAGCTAACACTGAAGCTTTCTTT.

The genes are TRBV4-2 and TRBJ2-1; no clear D gene. The CDR3 totals 15 residues. In germline, CDR1 is LGHNA, CDR2 YNFKEQ. V was shortened by 0 bases and J by 0 bases, with 6 bases between the two germline ends. The chain's CDR3 is CASSQDYSSYNEQFF. DNA of the CDR3: TGTGCCAGCAGCCAAGACTATAGCTCCTACAATGAGCAGTTCTTC.

The chain uses TRBV19 and TRBJ2-7; 8 nucleotides match TRBD2. The CDR3 extends over 16 amino acids. Germline V gene lookup returns CDR1 LNHDA and CDR2 SQIVND (reference sequence). The V gene end was trimmed by 5 bases and the J gene end by 7 bases; junction bases not matched to a gene: 16. The CDR3 DNA sequence: TGTGCCAGTAGTGCGACCGGGACTAGAAGTAGTAGGGAGCAGTACTTC. Translation gives CASSATGTRSSREQYF.

This sequence joins TRBV5-6 and TRBJ2-7; perhaps TRBD1 as D (6 bases). This CDR3 contains 17 residues. V gave up 4 bases and J gave up 0 bases, with 20 bases separating them. Germline CDR1 SGHDT, CDR2 YYEEEE. In DNA form, the CDR3 reads TGTGCCAGCAGCCCGCGCCCGACAGGACCGCGCTCCTACGAGCAGTACTTC. Translation gives CASSPRPTGPRSYEQYF.

A few counts support this clone. The J gene is TRBJ1-5, the V gene TRBV7-2; tentatively, D is TRBD1 (5 bases). From germline, CDR1 is SGHTA and CDR2 FQGNSA. Trimming stripped 1 base from V and 2 bases from J, with 6 bases between. CDR3 length: 14 residues. CDR3: CASSLVQGNQPQHF. CDR3 sequence (DNA): TGTGCCAGCAGCTTAGTACAGGGCAATCAGCCCCAGCATTTT. Supplemented by reference TRBV7-2 and TRBJ1-5, the full variable domain reads GAGVSQSPSNKVTEKGKDVELRCDPISGHTALYWYRQSLGQGLEFLIYFQGNSAPDKSGLPSDRFSAERTGGSVSTLTIQRTQQEDSAVYLCASSLVQGNQPQHFGDGTRLSIL.

This clone was observed a few times. The chain is built from TRBV25-1 and TRBJ2-1; D is perhaps TRBD1 (5 bases). Per the germline V gene, CDR1 is MGHDK and CDR2 is SYGVNS. The CDR3 has 13 residues. Trimming cost V 7 bases and J 6 bases, with 13 bases left between them. CDR3 residues: CASTKGLPNEQFF. The CDR3 DNA sequence: TGTGCCAGCACAAAGGGGCTGCCCAATGAGCAGTTCTTC.

The chain carries TRBV2 and TRBJ1-2; TRBD1 agrees at 9 bases. With V trimmed by 10 bases and J by 2 bases, 5 bases remained unmatched. The CDR3 has 13 residues. Germline CDR1 and CDR2: SNHLY and FYNNEI. The CDR3 loop reads CATNRGQNYGYTF. CDR3 DNA: TGTGCCACAAACAGGGGGCAGAACTATGGCTACACCTTC. The full variable domain, its missing parts supplied by reference TRBV2 and TRBJ1-2, is EPEVTQTPSHQVTQMGQEVILRCVPISNHLYFYWYRQILGQKVEFLVSFYNNEISEKSEIFDDQFSVERPDGSNFTLKIRSTKLEDSAMYFCATNRGQNYGYTFGSGTRLTVV.

The chain couples TRBV29-1 to TRBJ2-7, with 10 nucleotides matching TRBD1. V was pared by 7 bases and J by 3 bases, with 3 bases of the junction left unmatched. Germline V CDR1 and CDR2: SQVTM, ANQGSEA. CDR3 length equals 12 residues. For the CDR3, the DNA is TGCAGCGGACAGGGGGCCCACTACGAGCAGTACTTC. Translating it yields CSGQGAHYEQYF.

This chain connects TRBV15 to TRBJ2-7, with TRBD1 matching over 8 bases. V lost 0 bases to trimming and J lost 2 bases; unmatched junction nucleotides: 6. The germline V gene encodes CDR1 LNHNV and CDR2 YYDKDF (reference sequence). The CDR3 is 16 amino acids. CDR3 sequence reads: CATSREYQGATYEQYF. The CDR3 DNA sequence: TGTGCCACCAGCAGAGAATACCAGGGGGCTACCTACGAGCAGTACTTC.

In this sample, this clone turned up once. The V and J genes are TRBV18 and TRBJ2-5; TRBD2 is a possible D gene (5 bases). CDR3 length equals 13 residues. The germline V and J ends were trimmed by 3 bases and 7 bases, with 12 bases remaining between them. The germline V gene encodes CDR1 KGHSH and CDR2 LQKENI. The CDR3 protein is CASSPDGLGTQYF. The CDR3 coding sequence is TGTGCCAGCTCACCGGACGGACTTGGGACCCAGTACTTC.

To note about this clone: A junction boundary mismatches the germline segment, possibly from a read error. The sample carries other DNA sequences with the same CDR3. The chain carries TRBV5-1 and TRBJ2-1; 12 nucleotides match TRBD2. The CDR3 runs to 15 residues. The germline V gene encodes CDR1 SGHRS and CDR2 YFSETQ. CDR3 DNA sequence: TGCGCCAGCAGCTTGGGACTAGCGGGAGCCAATGAACAGTTCTTC. Translation: CASSLGLAGANEQFF.